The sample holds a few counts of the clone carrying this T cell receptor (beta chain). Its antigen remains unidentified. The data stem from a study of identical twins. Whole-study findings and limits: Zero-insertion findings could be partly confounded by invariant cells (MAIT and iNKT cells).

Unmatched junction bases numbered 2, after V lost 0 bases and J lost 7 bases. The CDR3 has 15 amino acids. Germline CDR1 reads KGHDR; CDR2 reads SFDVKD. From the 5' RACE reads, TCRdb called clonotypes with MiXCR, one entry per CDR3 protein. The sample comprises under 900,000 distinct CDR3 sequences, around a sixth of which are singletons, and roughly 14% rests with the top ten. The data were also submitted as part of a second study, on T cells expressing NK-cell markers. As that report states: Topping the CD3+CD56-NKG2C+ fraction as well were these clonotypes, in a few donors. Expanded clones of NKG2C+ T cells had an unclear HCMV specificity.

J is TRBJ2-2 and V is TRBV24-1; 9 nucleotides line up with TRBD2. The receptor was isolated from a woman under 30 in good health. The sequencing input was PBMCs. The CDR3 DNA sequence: TGTGCCACCAGTGATTTGGGGACTAGCAACGGGGAGCTGTTTTTT. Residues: CATSDLGTSNGELFF.